Listed below are T cell receptor beta chains from one sample, sequenced in a study of CD4+ T cells in melanoma. The assay was immunoSEQ multiplex PCR, and TCRdb's table has in-frame clones only and misses some. The sample lists tens of thousands of clones, around 78% occurring once. The receptors come from a human donor with melanoma. CDR3s include the opening cysteine and the closing phenylalanine or tryptophan. D genes are given only for firm matches. Clone size is given for some rows only: seen once, a few or many times, or a class if the clone is expanded.

j_gene,d_gene,v_gene,abundance,CDR3aa,CDR3nt
TRBJ1-3,TRBD1,TRBV11-2,few,CASSSFGQVPGNTIYF,TGTGCCAGCAGCTCCTTCGGACAGGTTCCCGGAAACACCATATATTTT
TRBJ1-1,TRBD1,TRBV2,once,CASRAQGRYTEAFF,TGTGCCAGCAGAGCACAGGGGCGTTACACTGAAGCTTTCTTT
TRBJ1-6,NA,TRBV7-6,NA,CASSRRGAGGDSPLHF,TGTGCCAGCAGCCGGCGGGGAGCGGGGGGGGATTCACCCCTCCACTTT
TRBJ1-1,TRBD1,TRBV11-2,NA,CASSPGTANTEAFF,TGTGCCAGCAGCCCCGGGACAGCGAACACTGAAGCTTTCTTT
TRBJ1-2,TRBD1,TRBV5-1,NA,CASSLGDRASDGYTF,TGCGCTAGCAGCTTGGGGGACAGGGCCTCGGATGGCTACACCTTC
TRBJ2-3,TRBD2,TRBV30,once,CAWTGGAVPTDTQYF,TGTGCCTGGACGGGGGGGGCAGTACCCACAGATACGCAGTATTTT
TRBJ1-3,NA,TRBV20-1,NA,CSARLGQRIYF,TGCAGTGCTAGATTAGGACAGAGGATATATTTT
TRBJ2-5,NA,TRBV5-6,NA,CASSFPDPEETQYF,TGTGCCAGCAGCTTTCCGGACCCCGAAGAGACCCAGTACTTC
TRBJ2-3,NA,TRBV27,NA,CASSARTATDTQYF,TGTGCCAGCAGTGCCCGGACAGCCACAGATACGCAGTATTTT
TRBJ1-2,NA,TRBV10-3,NA,CAISDRPSQGYTF,TGTGCCATCAGTGACCGGCCGAGTCAGGGCTACACCTTC
TRBJ2-5,TRBD2,TRBV2,NA,CASSWGASGGETQYF,TGTGCCAGCAGTTGGGGCGCTAGCGGGGGAGAGACCCAGTACTTC
TRBJ2-2,TRBD1,TRBV29-1,few,CSVGKTGDTGELFF,TGCAGCGTTGGAAAAACAGGGGACACCGGGGAGCTGTTTTTT
TRBJ1-4,NA,TRBV6-1,NA,CASRDRGFREKLFF,TGTGCCAGCAGGGACCGCGGATTTAGGGAAAAACTGTTTTTT
TRBJ1-5,NA,TRBV7-8,NA,CASTRGGPNQPQHF,TGTGCCAGCACCCGGGGGGGCCCAAATCAGCCCCAGCATTTT
TRBJ1-2,NA,TRBV29-1,few,CSAGGGRSTENGYTF,TGCAGCGCTGGGGGGGGGCGGTCGACTGAGAATGGCTACACCTTC
TRBJ2-6,NA,TRBV7-6,NA,CASSLEPRQGSGANVLTF,TGTGCCAGCAGCTTAGAACCCCGGCAAGGATCTGGGGCCAACGTCCTGACTTTC
TRBJ1-6,NA,TRBV19,once,CASSTTGSYNSPLHF,TGTGCCAGTAGTACGACGGGCTCCTATAATTCACCCCTCCACTTT
TRBJ2-3,NA,TRBV7-8,NA,CASSLWREGTDTQYF,TGTGCCAGCAGCTTGTGGAGGGAAGGCACAGATACGCAGTATTTT
TRBJ1-1,NA,TRBV10-1,NA,CASRDGMNTEAFF,TGCGCCAGCAGGGACGGGATGAACACTGAAGCTTTCTTT
TRBJ1-6,NA,TRBV5-1,few,CASSFSGSDSPLHF,TGCGCCAGCAGCTTCTCAGGGTCGGATTCACCCCTCCACTTT
TRBJ1-4,NA,TRBV7-2,once,CASSFRSGKNEKLFF,TGTGCCAGCAGCTTCCGCTCCGGGAAAAATGAAAAACTGTTTTTT
TRBJ1-5,NA,TRBV7-9,medium-sized,CASSATGPGNQPQHF,TGTGCCAGCAGCGCTACAGGGCCTGGGAATCAGCCCCAGCATTTT
TRBJ2-3,NA,TRBV19,NA,CASSIGRVTDTQYF,TGTGCCAGTAGTATAGGCCGAGTCACAGATACGCAGTATTTT
TRBJ1-5,NA,TRBV30,NA,CAWSLQGGQPQHF,TGTGCCTGGAGTCTTCAGGGTGGTCAGCCCCAGCATTTT
TRBJ1-2,NA,TRBV28,NA,CASSLWTLPEGKDYTF,TGTGCCAGCAGTTTATGGACCCTCCCGGAGGGTAAAGACTACACCTTC
TRBJ1-2,TRBD1,TRBV5-1,NA,CASSLWGQASGYTF,TGCGCCAGCAGCTTATGGGGACAGGCATCGGGCTACACCTTC
TRBJ1-1,NA,TRBV27,NA,CASSYFWAGVNTEAFF,TGTGCCAGCAGTTACTTTTGGGCTGGCGTGAACACTGAAGCTTTCTTT